These 15 T cell receptor beta chains came from one sample sequenced in a study of cytomegalovirus exposure and HLA in healthy donors. PCR was performed using 60 Vbeta and 13 Jbeta primers. This table comes from immunoSEQ multiplex PCR, and its TCRdb copy is limited to in-frame clones, with some not included. The sample includes some 140,000 clones, 70% to 85% seen only once; the top ten take approximately 6.2%. Specimen: PBMCs. These receptors all stem from a man in his forties or fifties in good health and CMV-seropositive.

The CDR3 nucleotides are TGCGCCAGCAGCTTCGGGTCCCGAGGCGAAGCTTTCTTT. Its protein product is CASSFGSRGEAFF. The chain is built from TRBV5-1 and TRBJ1-1; D is ambiguous. The germline V gene encodes CDR1 SGHRS and CDR2 YFSETQ. CDR3 length: 13 amino acids. The germline V and J ends were trimmed by 2 bases and 8 bases, with 13 bases remaining between them.

The CDR3: CASSPGPSGANVLTF. The CDR3 bases are TGTGCCAGCAGCCCTGGGCCCTCAGGGGCCAACGTCCTGACTTTC. The chain employs TRBV6-5 and TRBJ2-6; D gene unclear. The V and J ends lost 6 bases and 4 bases respectively, with 13 bases between them. The germline gives CDR1 MNHEY, CDR2 SVGAGI. The CDR3 consists of 15 residues.

V is TRBV11-2 and J is TRBJ2-1, with D possibly matching TRBD1 (5 bases). The V gene lost 5 bases and the J gene lost 16 bases, with 27 bases spanning the gap. Per the germline V gene, CDR1 is SGHAT and CDR2 is FQNNGV. This CDR3 region has 15 residues. CDR3 bases: TGTGCCAGCAGCCCCCTCTACAGGACCTTGTGGACGGCTTTCTTC. This gives the protein CASSPLYRTLWTAFF.

The V gene is TRBV9, the J gene TRBJ1-2, with unresolved D. The CDR3 is 12 amino acids. The V and J ends lost 3 bases and 1 base respectively, with 4 bases between them. From germline, CDR1 is SGDLS and CDR2 YYNGEE. CDR3 DNA: TGTGCCAGCAGCGCCGTTAACTATGGCTACACCTTC. Its translation is CASSAVNYGYTF.

This chain joins TRBV9 and TRBJ1-3; the match to TRBD1 covers 9 bases. Germline values: CDR1 SGDLS, CDR2 YYNGEE. The CDR3 extends over 16 amino acids. V trimming: 6 bases; J trimming: 0 bases; junction bases outside the gene matches: 7. CDR3 region: CASTRQGGLSGNTIYF. As DNA, the CDR3 is TGTGCCAGCACCCGACAGGGGGGGCTCTCTGGAAACACCATATATTTT.

This clone was counted a few times. The CDR3: CASSRRAESNQPQHF. Here the CDR3 DNA reads TGTGCCAGCAGCCGCAGGGCCGAAAGCAATCAGCCCCAGCATTTT. The chain couples TRBV4-2 to TRBJ1-5; possibly TRBD1 for D (5 bases). This CDR3 has 15 amino acids. Trimming stripped 4 bases from V and 1 base from J, with 11 bases between. Germline V gene lookup returns CDR1 LGHNA and CDR2 YNFKEQ.

The chain carries TRBV10-3 and TRBJ2-7; D uncertain. With 3 bases removed from V and 2 bases from J, the gap between germline ends came to 2 bases. CDR1 and CDR2 (germline): ENHRY, SYGVKD. CDR3 length: 11 amino acids. CDR3 DNA: TGTGCCATCAGTGACACCTACGAGCAGTACTTC. As protein: CAISDTYEQYF.

The genes are TRBV15 and TRBJ1-2; D is undetermined. V was trimmed by 5 bases and J by 8 bases, leaving 15 bases between them. Germline CDR1 LNHNV, CDR2 YYDKDF (reference sequence). CDR3 length equals 13 residues. Here the CDR3 DNA reads TGTGCCACCAGCCCCGGAGGCCTCCGAGGCTACACCTTC. This sequence encodes CATSPGGLRGYTF.

This clone came up a few times. The chain employs TRBV5-6 and TRBJ1-1, with D hard to call. The germline V gene encodes CDR1 SGHDT and CDR2 YYEEEE. Deletions cut 5 bases from V and 7 bases from J, with 15 bases between. The CDR3 contains 13 residues. As DNA, the CDR3 is TGTGCCAGCAGTTTTACGGCAGCGGGTGAAGCTTTCTTT. This gives the protein CASSFTAAGEAFF.

This clone showed up just once. J is TRBJ2-3 and V is TRBV19; TRBD2 aligns across 12 bases. The germline V gene has CDR1 LNHDA and CDR2 SQIVND (reference sequence). With V trimmed by 3 bases and J by 2 bases, 3 bases remained unmatched. This CDR3 is built from 16 residues. The CDR3 DNA reads TGTGCCAGTAGTATCGCTAGCGGGAGGGTCACAGATACGCAGTATTTT. Amino acids: CASSIASGRVTDTQYF.

This clone was detected once. V gene TRBV6-6 combines with J gene TRBJ1-2; D possibly corresponds to TRBD1 (6 bases). Germline V gives CDR1 MNHNY, CDR2 SVGAGI (reference sequence). Deletions cut 2 bases from V and 1 base from J, with 11 bases between. The CDR3 is 15 residues long. CDR3 DNA sequence: TGTGCCAGCAGTTACCGCTCGGACAGTAACTATGGCTACACCTTC. This translates into CASSYRSDSNYGYTF.

This clone was counted only a few times. V gene TRBV28 combines with J gene TRBJ2-7; 7 positions match TRBD1. The germline CDR1 and CDR2 sequences are MDHEN and SYDVKM. This CDR3 comprises 16 residues. V was pared by 3 bases and J by 3 bases, with 11 bases of the junction left unmatched. CDR3 DNA sequence: TGTGCCAGCAGTTTGGGCGGCAGGGGGAGCCTCTACGAGCAGTACTTC. Its translation: CASSLGGRGSLYEQYF.

This clone was picked up a small number of times. The chain recombines TRBV28 with TRBJ1-1; 8 bases align to TRBD1. Germline lookup yields CDR1 MDHEN and CDR2 SYDVKM. The ends lost 2 bases at V and 1 base at J; junction bases unmatched: 3. This CDR3 is built from 15 residues. CDR3 bases: TGTGCCAGCAGTTTACACGGACAGGGGAACACTGAAGCTTTCTTT. Translation gives CASSLHGQGNTEAFF. The full variable domain, completed using reference TRBV28 and TRBJ1-1, is DVKVTQSSRYLVKRTGEKVFLECVQDMDHENMFWYRQDPGLGLRLIYFSYDVKMKEKGDIPEGYSVSREKKERFSLILESASTNQTSMYLCASSLHGQGNTEAFFGQGTRLTVV.

The chain carries TRBV5-4 and TRBJ2-7; TRBD2 matches 7 bases. The CDR3 is made up of 14 amino acids. The germline V gene has CDR1 SGHNT and CDR2 YYREEE (reference sequence). The junction had 7 bases not matched to a gene; V was cut back by 2 bases and J by 5 bases. CDR3 region: CASSFGLDPHEQYF. The CDR3 nucleotides read TGTGCCAGCAGCTTCGGACTAGACCCCCACGAGCAGTACTTC.

The chain couples TRBV11-2 to TRBJ1-2; perhaps TRBD1 as D (6 bases). Germline assignment: CDR1 SGHAT and CDR2 FQNNGV. Trimming pared 7 bases from V and 4 bases from J, leaving 16 bases between. This CDR3 has 14 amino acids. CDR3 loop: CASTLDRRSYGYTF. CDR3 bases: TGTGCCAGCACCCTCGACAGGAGAAGCTATGGCTACACCTTC.